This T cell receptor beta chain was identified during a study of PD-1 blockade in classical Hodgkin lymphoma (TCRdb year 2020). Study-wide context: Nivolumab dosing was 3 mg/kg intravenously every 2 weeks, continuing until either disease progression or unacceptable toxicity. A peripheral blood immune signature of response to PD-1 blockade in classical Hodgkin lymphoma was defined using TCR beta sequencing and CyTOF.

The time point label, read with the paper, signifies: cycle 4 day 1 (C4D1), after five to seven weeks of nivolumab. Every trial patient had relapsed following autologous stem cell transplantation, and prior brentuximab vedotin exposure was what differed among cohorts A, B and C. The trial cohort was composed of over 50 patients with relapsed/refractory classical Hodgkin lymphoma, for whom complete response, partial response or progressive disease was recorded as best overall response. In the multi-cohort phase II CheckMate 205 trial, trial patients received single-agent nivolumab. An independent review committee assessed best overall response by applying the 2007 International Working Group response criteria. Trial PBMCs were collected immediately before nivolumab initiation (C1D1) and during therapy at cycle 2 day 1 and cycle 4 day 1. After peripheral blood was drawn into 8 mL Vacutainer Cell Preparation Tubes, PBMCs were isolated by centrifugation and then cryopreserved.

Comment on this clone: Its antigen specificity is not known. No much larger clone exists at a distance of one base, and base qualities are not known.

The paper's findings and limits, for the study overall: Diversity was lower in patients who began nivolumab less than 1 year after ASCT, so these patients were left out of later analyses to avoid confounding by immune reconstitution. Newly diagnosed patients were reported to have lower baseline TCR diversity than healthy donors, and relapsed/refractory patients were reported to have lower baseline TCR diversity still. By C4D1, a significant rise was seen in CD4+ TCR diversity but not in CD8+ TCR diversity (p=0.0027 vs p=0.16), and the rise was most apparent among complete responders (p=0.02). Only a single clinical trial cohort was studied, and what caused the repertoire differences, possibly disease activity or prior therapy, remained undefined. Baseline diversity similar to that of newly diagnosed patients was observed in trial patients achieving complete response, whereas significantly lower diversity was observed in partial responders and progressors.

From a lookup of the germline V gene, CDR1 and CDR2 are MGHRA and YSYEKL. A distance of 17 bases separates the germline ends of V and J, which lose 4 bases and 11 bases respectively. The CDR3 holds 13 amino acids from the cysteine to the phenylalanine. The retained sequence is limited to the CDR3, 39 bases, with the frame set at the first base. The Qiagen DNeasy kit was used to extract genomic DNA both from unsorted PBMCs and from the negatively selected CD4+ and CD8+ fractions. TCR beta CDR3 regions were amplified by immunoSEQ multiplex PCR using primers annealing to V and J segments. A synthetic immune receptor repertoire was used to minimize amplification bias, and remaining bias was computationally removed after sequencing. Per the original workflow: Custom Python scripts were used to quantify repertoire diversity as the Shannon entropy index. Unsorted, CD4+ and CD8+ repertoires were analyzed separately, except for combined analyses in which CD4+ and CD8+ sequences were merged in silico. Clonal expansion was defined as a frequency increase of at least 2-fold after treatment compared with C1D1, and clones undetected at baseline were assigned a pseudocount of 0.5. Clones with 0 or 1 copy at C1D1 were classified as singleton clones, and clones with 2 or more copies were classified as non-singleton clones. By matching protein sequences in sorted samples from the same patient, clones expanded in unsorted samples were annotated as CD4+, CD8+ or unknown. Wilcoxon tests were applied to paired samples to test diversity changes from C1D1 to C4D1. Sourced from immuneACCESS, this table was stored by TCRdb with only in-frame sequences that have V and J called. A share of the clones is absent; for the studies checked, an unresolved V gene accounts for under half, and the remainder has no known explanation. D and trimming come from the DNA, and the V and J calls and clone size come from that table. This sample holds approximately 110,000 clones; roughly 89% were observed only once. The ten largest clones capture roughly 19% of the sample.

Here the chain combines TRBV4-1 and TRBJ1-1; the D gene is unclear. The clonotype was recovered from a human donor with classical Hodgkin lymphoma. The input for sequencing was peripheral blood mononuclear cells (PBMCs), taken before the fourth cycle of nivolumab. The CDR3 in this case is CASSLGNWGTAFF. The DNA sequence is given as TGCGCCAGCAGCCTCGGAAACTGGGGAACCGCTTTCTTT.